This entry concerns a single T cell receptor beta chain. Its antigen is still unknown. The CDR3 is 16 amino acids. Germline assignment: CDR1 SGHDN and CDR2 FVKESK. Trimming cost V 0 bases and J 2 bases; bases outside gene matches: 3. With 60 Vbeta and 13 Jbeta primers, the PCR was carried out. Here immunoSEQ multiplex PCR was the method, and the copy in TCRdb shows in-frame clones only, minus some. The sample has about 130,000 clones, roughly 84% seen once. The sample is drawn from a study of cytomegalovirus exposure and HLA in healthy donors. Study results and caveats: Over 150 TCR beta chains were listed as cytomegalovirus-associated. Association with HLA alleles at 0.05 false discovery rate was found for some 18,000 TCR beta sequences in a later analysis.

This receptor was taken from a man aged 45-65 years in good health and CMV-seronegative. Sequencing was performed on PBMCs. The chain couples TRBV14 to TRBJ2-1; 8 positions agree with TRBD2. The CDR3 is CASSQDPGLAYNEQFF. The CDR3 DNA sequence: TGTGCCAGCAGCCAAGATCCGGGACTAGCCTACAATGAGCAGTTCTTC.